Listed below are T cell receptor beta chains from one sample, sequenced in a study of tumor-infiltrating lymphocytes in primary liver carcinoma. TCRdb passed the multiplex PCR reads through MiXCR, listing each CDR3 protein once. Of fewer than 350,000 distinct CDR3 sequences listed, 55% to 65% are singletons. What was sequenced was peripheral blood. These receptor sequences come from a man aged 35-49 years with primary liver carcinoma and hepatitis B virus infection. The CDR3 runs from the conserved cysteine through the conserved F or W. The D gene is left open where the match is weak. The listing skips clone size in some rows; elsewhere it reads once, few, many or a size class.

clone_size d_call j_call v_call cdr3_aa cdr3_nt
. . TRBJ1-3 TRBV11-2 CASSWQGASGNTIYF TGTGCCAGCAGCTGGCAGGGTGCCTCTGGAAACACCATATATTTT
many . TRBJ2-3 TRBV4-3 CASSQPSGDQDTDTQYF TGCGCCAGCAGCCAACCTTCCGGAGACCAAGACACAGATACGCAGTATTTT
. TRBD2 TRBJ2-1 TRBV2 CASNELAGYNEQFF TGTGCCAGCAATGAACTAGCGGGATACAATGAGCAGTTCTTC
. TRBD2 TRBJ2-7 TRBV6-2/TRBV6-3 CASNYLRASGSTVDEQYF TGTGCCAGCAATTACTTGAGGGCTAGCGGGAGCACGGTCGACGAGCAGTACTTC
many . TRBJ1-5 TRBV4-3 CASSQASRRINQPQHF TGCGCCAGCAGCCAAGCGTCTCGCAGGATTAATCAGCCCCAGCATTTT
. . TRBJ2-1 TRBV6-1 CASSAAGTTNGQFF TGTGCCAGTAGTGCGGCTGGGACAACCAATGGGCAGTTCTTC
. . TRBJ1-2 TRBV11-2 CASSLGVGLLPYEYTF TGTGCCAGCAGCTTAGGCGTTGGTTTGTTACCATATGAGTACACCTTC
once . TRBJ2-7 TRBV6-5 CSSSYRYPCGISSYEQYF .
. . TRBJ2-3 TRBV29-1 CSVELRWRPDTQYF TGCAGCGTCGAACTGAGGTGGAGGCCAGATACACAGTATTTT
. . TRBJ2-7 TRBV11-1 CASIPRGTLSYEQYF TGTGCTAGCATCCCACGGGGGACGCTATCCTACGAGCAGTACTTC
. . TRBJ2-3 TRBV6-5 CASSSKSGRRTDTQYF TGTGCCAGCAGCTCAAAATCCGGACGGAGGACAGATACGCAGTATTTT
. . TRBJ2-7 TRBV29-1 CSVAPGADKQYF TGCAGCGTTGCTCCTGGAGCCGATAAGCAGTACTTC
. TRBD1 TRBJ1-5 TRBV28 CASTLTGARQPQHF TGTGCCAGCACCCTTACAGGGGCGAGACAGCCCCAGCATTTT
once . TRBJ2-5 TRBV7-8 CASSLATTGQETQYF TGTGCCAGCAGCCTAGCAACGACAGGACAAGAGACCCAGTACTTC
. . TRBJ2-7 TRBV28 CASSSSGISYEQYF TGTGCCAGCAGTTCTTCCGGGATCTCCTACGAGCAGTACTTC
. . TRBJ2-1 TRBV5-1 CASKGGYNEQFF TGCGCCAGCAAAGGGGGTTACAATGAGCAGTTCTTC
. TRBD2 TRBJ2-2 TRBV5-4 CASSSPGLAGGNTGELSF TGTGCCAGCAGTTCTCCGGGACTAGCGGGAGGGAACACCGGGGAGCTGTCTTTT
. . TRBJ2-2 TRBV6-5 CTSTRDSAYTGELFF TGTACTAGCACCCGGGACTCCGCATACACCGGGGAGCTGTTTTTT
many . TRBJ1-1 TRBV4-2 CASSQPSTMSATEAFF TGTGCCAGCAGCCAACCATCAACAATGTCGGCCACTGAAGCTTTCTTT
few TRBD1 TRBJ2-7 TRBV5-1 CASSLQTGGRDEQYF TGCGCCAGCAGCTTACAGACAGGGGGACGGGACGAGCAGTACTTC
. TRBD1 TRBJ1-3 TRBV29-1 CNGMTGSPGNTIYF TGCAACGGCATGACAGGGAGCCCTGGAAACACCATATATTTT
. TRBD1 TRBJ2-3 TRBV5-1 CASGTGSDTQYF TGCGCCAGCGGGACAGGGTCAGATACGCAGTATTTT
. TRBD2 TRBJ2-1 TRBV4-1 CAGSQDRAGAREQFF TGCGCCGGCAGCCAAGATCGAGCGGGAGCTCGTGAGCAGTTCTTC